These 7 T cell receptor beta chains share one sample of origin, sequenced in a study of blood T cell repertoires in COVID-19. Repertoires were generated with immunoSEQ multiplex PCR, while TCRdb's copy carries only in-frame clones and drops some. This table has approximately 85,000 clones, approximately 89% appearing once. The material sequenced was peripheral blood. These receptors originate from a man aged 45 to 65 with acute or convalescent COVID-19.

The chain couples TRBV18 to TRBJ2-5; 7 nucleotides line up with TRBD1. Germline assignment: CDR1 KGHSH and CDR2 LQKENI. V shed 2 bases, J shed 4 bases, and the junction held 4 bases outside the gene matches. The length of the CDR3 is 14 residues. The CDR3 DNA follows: TGTGCCAGCTCACCAACACAGGGGTTAGAGACCCAGTACTTC. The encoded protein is CASSPTQGLETQYF.

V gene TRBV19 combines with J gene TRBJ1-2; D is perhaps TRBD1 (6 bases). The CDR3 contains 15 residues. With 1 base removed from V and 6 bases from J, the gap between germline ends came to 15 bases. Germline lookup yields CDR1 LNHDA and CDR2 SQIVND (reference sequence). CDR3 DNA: TGTGCCAGTAGTATAGCCGGGACACCAACCCATGGCTACACCTTC. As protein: CASSIAGTPTHGYTF.

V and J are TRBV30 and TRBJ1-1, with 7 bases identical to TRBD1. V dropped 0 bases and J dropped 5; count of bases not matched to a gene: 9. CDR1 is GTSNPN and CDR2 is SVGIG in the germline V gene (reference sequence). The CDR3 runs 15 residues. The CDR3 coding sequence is TGTGCCTGGAGTGTCTACCTCAGGGGGGAAACTGAAGCTTTCTTT. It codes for CAWSVYLRGETEAFF. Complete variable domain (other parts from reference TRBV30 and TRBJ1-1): SQTIHQWPATLVQPVGSPLSLECTVEGTSNPNLYWYRQAAGRGLQLLFYSVGIGQISSEVPQNLSASRPQDRQFILSSKKLLLSDSGFYLCAWSVYLRGETEAFFGQGTRLTVV.

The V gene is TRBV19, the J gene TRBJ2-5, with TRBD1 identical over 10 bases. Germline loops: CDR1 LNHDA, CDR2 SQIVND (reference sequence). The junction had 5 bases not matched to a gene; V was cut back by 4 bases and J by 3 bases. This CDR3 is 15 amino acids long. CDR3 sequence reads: CASSKIGQGEETQYF. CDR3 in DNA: TGTGCCAGTAGTAAGATCGGACAGGGGGAAGAGACCCAGTACTTC.

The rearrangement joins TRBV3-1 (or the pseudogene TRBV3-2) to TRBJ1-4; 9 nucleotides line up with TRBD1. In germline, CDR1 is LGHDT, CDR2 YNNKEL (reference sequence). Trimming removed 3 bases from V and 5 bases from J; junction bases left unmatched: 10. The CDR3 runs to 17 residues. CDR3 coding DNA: TGTGCCAGCAGCCAGAATTTTGGGACAGGGTTAAATGAAAAACTGTTTTTT. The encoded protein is CASSQNFGTGLNEKLFF.

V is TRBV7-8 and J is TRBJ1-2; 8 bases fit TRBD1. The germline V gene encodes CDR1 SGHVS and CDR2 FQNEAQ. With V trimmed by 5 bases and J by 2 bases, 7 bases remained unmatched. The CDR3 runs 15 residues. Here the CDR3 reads CASSSRQGMNYGYTF. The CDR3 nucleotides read TGTGCCAGCAGCAGTAGACAGGGGATGAACTATGGCTACACCTTC.

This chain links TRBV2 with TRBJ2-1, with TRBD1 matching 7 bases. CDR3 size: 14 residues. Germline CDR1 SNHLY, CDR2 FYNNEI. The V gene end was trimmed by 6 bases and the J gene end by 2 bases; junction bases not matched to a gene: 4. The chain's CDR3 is CASRRDSPYNEQFF. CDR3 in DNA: TGTGCCAGCAGGAGGGACAGTCCCTACAATGAGCAGTTCTTC.